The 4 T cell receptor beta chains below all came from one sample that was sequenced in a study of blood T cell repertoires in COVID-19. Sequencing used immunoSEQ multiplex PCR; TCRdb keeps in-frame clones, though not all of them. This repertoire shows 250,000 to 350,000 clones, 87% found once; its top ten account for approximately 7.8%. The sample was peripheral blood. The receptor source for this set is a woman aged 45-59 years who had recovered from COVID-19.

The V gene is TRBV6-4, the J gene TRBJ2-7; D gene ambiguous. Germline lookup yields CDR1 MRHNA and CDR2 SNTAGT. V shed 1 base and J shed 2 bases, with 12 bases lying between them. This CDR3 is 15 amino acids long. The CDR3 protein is CASSDWSRLTYEQYF. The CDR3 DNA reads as TGTGCCAGCAGTGACTGGAGTCGGCTAACCTACGAGCAGTACTTC.

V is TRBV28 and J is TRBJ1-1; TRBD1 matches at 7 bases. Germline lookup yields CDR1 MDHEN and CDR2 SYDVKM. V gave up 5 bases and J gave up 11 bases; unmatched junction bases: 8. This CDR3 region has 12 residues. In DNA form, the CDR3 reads TGTGCCAGCAGTACCCCAGGGGGTTGGGCTTTCTTT. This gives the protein CASSTPGGWAFF. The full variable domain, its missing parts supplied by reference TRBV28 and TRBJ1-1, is DVKVTQSSRYLVKRTGEKVFLECVQDMDHENMFWYRQDPGLGLRLIYFSYDVKMKEKGDIPEGYSVSREKKERFSLILESASTNQTSMYLCASSTPGGWAFFGQGTRLTVV.

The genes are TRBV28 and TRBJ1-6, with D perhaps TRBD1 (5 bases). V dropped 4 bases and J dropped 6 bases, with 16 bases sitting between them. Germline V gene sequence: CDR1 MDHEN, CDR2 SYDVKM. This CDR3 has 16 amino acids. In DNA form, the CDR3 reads TGTGCCAGCAGTTACCAGGGTATTACGGGTAATTCACCCCTCCACTTT. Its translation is CASSYQGITGNSPLHF.

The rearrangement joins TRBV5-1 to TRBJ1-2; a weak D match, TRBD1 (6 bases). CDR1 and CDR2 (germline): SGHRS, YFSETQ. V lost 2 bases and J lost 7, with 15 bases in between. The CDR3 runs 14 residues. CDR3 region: CASSLTQGSRGYTF. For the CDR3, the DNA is TGCGCCAGCAGCTTAACACAGGGTAGTCGTGGCTACACCTTC.